This TCR beta chain was recovered during a study of T-cell reconstitution after alpha-beta-depleted transplantation in children. Preparation of the TCRbeta library involved a method that used unique molecular identifiers. TCRdb re-called the PCR reads through MiXCR, storing one row per CDR3 protein. The repertoire holds around 100,000 distinct CDR3 sequences, with 9% to 12% as singletons. In regard to this clonotype: The target antigen is unknown.

General study results and limits: Surviving recipient T cells and thymic progenitors accounted for the high day-60 TCRbeta diversity observed in some patients. After transplant, at about two months, alpha-beta T cells were reportedly derived from several hundred expanded graft clones. T-cell numbers and diversity, one year after transplant, stemmed largely from T cells that were newly produced.

This clonotype originated in a boy aged 2 to 10 with acute lymphoblastic leukemia, due to receive a stem cell transplant. The sample consisted of PBMCs, taken before TCRalphabeta/CD19-depleted stem cell transplant.

The CDR3 region is CASSPREMNTEAFF. The CDR3 coding sequence is TGTGCCAGCAGCCCCCGTGAGATGAACACTGAAGCTTTCTTT. The chain employs TRBV9 and TRBJ1-1; the D is unclear. Per germline, CDR1 SGDLS and CDR2 YYNGEE. V was shortened by 4 bases and J by 0 bases, with 10 bases between the two germline ends. The CDR3 contains 14 residues.